The present TCR beta chain was sequenced within a study of blood T cell repertoires in COVID-19. The CDR3 is 16 amino acids. Germline CDR1 and CDR2: MGHRA and YSYEKL. V shed 4 bases, J shed 3 bases, and the junction held 8 bases outside the gene matches. Authors' data handling: Estimation of nucleated cell counts relied on the amplification of reference gene primers. Produced via immunoSEQ multiplex PCR; TCRdb's table is partial and in-frame only. D and trimming come from the DNA, and the V and J calls and clone size come from that table. The sample contains 300,000 or so clones, approximately 86% of which appear only once. Participant age was roughly 18 to 89 years, and participants resided in 24 US areas.

This receptor was taken from a woman between 40 and 50 years old with acute COVID-19. Sequenced: PBMCs or T cells enriched from blood (not recorded which). V is TRBV4-1 and J is TRBJ2-4, with 8 bases identical to TRBD2. CDR3 region: CASSPATGGSKNIQYF. CDR3 coding DNA: TGCGCCAGCAGCCCAGCGACGGGAGGGAGCAAAAACATTCAGTACTTC.